This T cell receptor beta chain was found in a study of blood T cell repertoires in COVID-19. Study-wide context: COVID-19 samples, acute and convalescent, were from the United States, Italy and Spain. PBMCs, B-cell-depleted T cells, or T cells were the source of the cDNA or gDNA that made up the material.

From germline, CDR1 is SGHTA and CDR2 FQGNSA. J lost 2 bases, V lost 5 bases, and 8 bases had no gene match. This CDR3 comprises 16 residues. Methods used by the authors: The assay estimated nucleated cells by amplifying reference gene primers. The assay was immunoSEQ multiplex PCR, and TCRdb's table has in-frame clones only and misses some. The DNA was the basis for D and trimming; V, J and clone size are from that table. The sample lists more than 95,000 clones; more than 75% were seen once. V gene TRBV7-2 combines with J gene TRBJ2-2; 7 bases match TRBD2. This TCR was sampled from a human donor in a cohort sampled during active COVID-19. Sequenced material: peripheral blood. DNA of the CDR3: TGTGCCAGCAGCCAAACCGGGACTACAAACACCGGGGAGCTGTTTTTT. As protein: CASSQTGTTNTGELFF.